This note documents a single T cell receptor (beta chain) sequence. This clonotype was detected many times. What antigen it recognizes has not been identified. Base-call qualities are not available, and no considerably larger clone is one nucleotide away. The data were taken from a study of human T cells and chemical hapten exposure (dated by TCRdb to about 2021). In terms of the full investigation: For sensitization, 2% DPC in acetone was applied to a 2 cm by 2 cm area of upper inner arm skin. Throughout the study period of around 25 weeks, patients also received therapeutic DPC doses to the scalp every week. Patch testing on the upper back used Finn chambers containing 0.01% DPC, with scoring done after 6 days according to International Contact Dermatitis Research Group standards. The patient cohort, mostly female, included alopecia areata with under or over 50% scalp involvement, alopecia totalis and alopecia universalis. Libraries were pooled for sequencing, and per-sample TCR yields varied mainly because of small differences in library volumes within the pool. The study tracked peripheral blood TCR repertoire changes in vivo during primary and secondary sensitization to the hapten diphenylcyclopropenone (DPC) in alopecia patients. Patient blood was sampled pre-sensitization (week 0) and at 2, 6 and about 24 weeks after DPC sensitization. Around 29 alopecia patients provided blood for TCR sequencing at one to four time points (pre-sensitization, 2, 6 and 24 weeks).

The germline V end is reduced by 5 bases and the J end by 2 bases; junction bases left unmatched: 6. Its CDR3 holds 16 amino acids, cysteine through phenylalanine. Of the read, only the CDR3 DNA is kept; its 48 bases are in frame from base 1. Sequences SGHTA (CDR1) and FQGNSA (CDR2) are obtained from the germline V gene. Library preparation was by RACE. This sample was sequenced with a NextSeq 500. During library preparation, unique molecular identifiers were attached to individual cDNA molecules so that TCRs could be counted quantitatively and reproducibly. Each blood RNA sample was used to sequence both TCR alpha and TCR beta chains. Regarding the original processing steps: Samples had a median of roughly 91,000 TCRs, with a range from 23,224 to 690,600. The Decombinator software suite was used to annotate V, J and CDR3 in the TCR reads. To make PS versus PT1 abundance plots, every sample was subsampled to the same number of TCRs (28,000). Expanded TCRs were defined as absent before sensitization and observed at least eight times at the 2-week time point. TCRdb reran the public reads through fastp at Q25 and MiXCR, keeping productive beta chains. Rows are unified per CDR3 protein, each entry keeping the most common DNA and genes. These V and J calls derive from TCRdb rather than the authors' analysis. The sample profile shows about 380,000 distinct CDR3 sequences; 5.1% of them were found once. The top ten constitute just over 2.5% of the sample.

The sample's time point, from its label and the paper: pre-sensitization, week 0. Reading the label with the study, this specimen's treatment or condition is: therapeutic diphenylcyclopropenone sensitization with weekly scalp DPC. At each patch-test visit, blood was drawn before the patch test was applied. To be eligible, patients had to be aged 18 to 70, diagnosed with alopecia and judged suitable for DPC therapy, while pregnant patients were excluded. Total RNA was extracted from unfractionated whole blood that had been collected in Tempus Blood RNA tubes. Paper-wide results and their limitations: A positive correlation was found between the number of PT1 expanded TCRs and patch test score, with significance reached at thresholds 8, 16 and 32 but not 4. All patients had alopecia, a presumed autoimmune disease, so their immune response might differ from that of healthy individuals. DPC sensitization did not change the number of TCRs with a frequency above 1 in 1000, and there was no evidence of changes in global repertoire structure. Repeated subsampling changed both the strength of the expansion versus patch-test correlation and the threshold at which the correlation became significant. Expanded TCRs formed significantly more large CDR3 similarity clusters than pre-sensitization or healthy control sets, consistent with antigen-driven responses.

The sequence was collected from a woman in her fifties or sixties with alopecia areata. Some clones in this sample may be carry-over from other donors' samples. Specimen: whole blood, collected in connection with sensitization to the hapten diphenylcyclopropenone (DPC). This chain joins TRBV7-2 to TRBJ2-2; 9 bases in the middle match TRBD2. Here is the DNA: TGTGCCAGCAGCCCTCCGGGACTAGCTAACACCGGGGAGCTGTTTTTT. Translated, this gives CASSPPGLANTGELFF.